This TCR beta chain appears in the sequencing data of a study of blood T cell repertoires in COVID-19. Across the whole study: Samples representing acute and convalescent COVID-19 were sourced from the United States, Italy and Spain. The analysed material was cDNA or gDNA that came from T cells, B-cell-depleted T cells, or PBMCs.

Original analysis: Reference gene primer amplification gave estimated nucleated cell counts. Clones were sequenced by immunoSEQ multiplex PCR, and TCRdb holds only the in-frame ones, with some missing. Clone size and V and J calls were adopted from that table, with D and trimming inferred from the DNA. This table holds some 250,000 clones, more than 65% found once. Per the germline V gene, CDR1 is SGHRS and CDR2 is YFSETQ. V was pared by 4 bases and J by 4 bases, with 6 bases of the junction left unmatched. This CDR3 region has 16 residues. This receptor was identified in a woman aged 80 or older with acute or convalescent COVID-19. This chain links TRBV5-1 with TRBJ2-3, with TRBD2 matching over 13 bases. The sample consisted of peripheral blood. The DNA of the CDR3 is TGCGCCAGCAGCGCTGGACTAGCGGGGGACGCAGATACGCAGTATTTT. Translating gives CASSAGLAGDADTQYF.